Listed below are T cell receptor beta chains from one sample, sequenced in a study of Graves' ophthalmopathy and Graves' hyperthyroidism. TCRdb itself ran the multiplex PCR reads through MiXCR, one entry per CDR3 protein. The profile shows about 180,000 distinct CDR3 sequences, 30% to 45% of them singletons. The specimen sequenced was peripheral blood. These receptors all come from a woman in her thirties or forties with Graves' ophthalmopathy. CDR3s include the opening cysteine and the closing phenylalanine or tryptophan. A D gene is named only where the DNA matches it firmly. For some rows the clone size is stated as once, few or many, or as a class when expanded; others skip it.

v_gene: TRBV28
j_gene: TRBJ2-7
abundance: NA
d_gene: NA
CDR3nt: TGTGCCAGCAGTCCGGACTTTATCTCCTACGAGCAGTACTTC
CDR3aa: CASSPDFISYEQYF

v_gene: TRBV6-1
j_gene: TRBJ1-2
abundance: many
d_gene: NA
CDR3nt: TGTGCCAGCAGAGACATCGGACAGCGACATGGCTACACCTTC
CDR3aa: CASRDIGQRHGYTF

v_gene: TRBV12-3/TRBV12-4
j_gene: TRBJ2-7
abundance: many
d_gene: NA
CDR3nt: TGTGCCAGCAGTAGGGTAAGGGCAATCTTCGACGAGCAGTACTTC
CDR3aa: CASSRVRAIFDEQYF

v_gene: TRBV18
j_gene: TRBJ1-1
abundance: many
d_gene: NA
CDR3nt: TGTGCCAGCTTGGGGTTCATGAACACTGAAGCTTTCTTT
CDR3aa: CASLGFMNTEAFF

v_gene: TRBV7-2
j_gene: TRBJ2-7
abundance: many
d_gene: NA
CDR3nt: TGTGCCAGCAGCTTCGGTGGAACCTACGAGCAGTACTTC
CDR3aa: CASSFGGTYEQYF

v_gene: TRBV6-2/TRBV6-3
j_gene: TRBJ2-7
abundance: NA
d_gene: NA
CDR3nt: TGTGCCAGCATCGCATACTACGAGCAGTACTTC
CDR3aa: CASIAYYEQYF

v_gene: TRBV19
j_gene: TRBJ1-5
abundance: NA
d_gene: NA
CDR3nt: TGTGCCAGTAGTATCTCGGCCAGTAGCAATCAGCCCCAGCATTTT
CDR3aa: CASSISASSNQPQHF

v_gene: TRBV10-3
j_gene: TRBJ2-3
abundance: many
d_gene: NA
CDR3nt: TGTGCCATCAGTGAGTCCCTTACAGGGTCGAGCACAGATACGCAGTATTTT
CDR3aa: CAISESLTGSSTDTQYF

v_gene: TRBV19
j_gene: TRBJ1-1
abundance: many
d_gene: NA
CDR3nt: TGTGCCAGTAGTATAGCGGGTATGAACACTGAAGCTTTCTTT
CDR3aa: CASSIAGMNTEAFF

v_gene: TRBV12-3/TRBV12-4
j_gene: TRBJ1-1
abundance: many
d_gene: NA
CDR3nt: TGTGCCAGCGGTTTATCCCCCACAGGGAACACTGAAGCTTTCTTT
CDR3aa: CASGLSPTGNTEAFF

v_gene: TRBV6-1
j_gene: TRBJ1-1
abundance: NA
d_gene: TRBD1
CDR3nt: TGTGCCAGCAGTGAGGAAGACAGGGGCACTGAAGCTTTCTTT
CDR3aa: CASSEEDRGTEAFF

v_gene: TRBV30
j_gene: TRBJ2-5
abundance: NA
d_gene: TRBD2
CDR3nt: TGTGCCTGGAGAGCCGGGACTAGCGGCCAAGAGACCCAGTACTTC
CDR3aa: CAWRAGTSGQETQYF

v_gene: TRBV24-1
j_gene: TRBJ1-2
abundance: NA
d_gene: NA
CDR3nt: TGTGCCACCAGCGCCAATTGGGGTTCCGGCTACACCTTC
CDR3aa: CATSANWGSGYTF

v_gene: TRBV7-2
j_gene: TRBJ2-5
abundance: NA
d_gene: NA
CDR3nt: TGTGCCAGCAGTAACGTAGTGTCCCCCCGGGAGACCCAGTACTTC
CDR3aa: CASSNVVSPRETQYF

v_gene: TRBV7-9
j_gene: TRBJ1-2
abundance: NA
d_gene: NA
CDR3nt: TGTGCCAGCAGCTTAGCGGGGGCAGGGAACTATGGCTACACCTTC
CDR3aa: CASSLAGAGNYGYTF

v_gene: TRBV7-2
j_gene: TRBJ2-7
abundance: many
d_gene: TRBD1
CDR3nt: TGTGCCAGCAGCTCGACGGGACAGGGTAACCACGAGCAGTACTTC
CDR3aa: CASSSTGQGNHEQYF

v_gene: TRBV5-1
j_gene: TRBJ1-2
abundance: many
d_gene: NA
CDR3nt: TGCGCCAGCAGCTGGGGACGGCTCTTGGAACATGGCTACACCTTC
CDR3aa: CASSWGRLLEHGYTF

v_gene: TRBV3-1
j_gene: TRBJ1-5
abundance: many
d_gene: NA
CDR3nt: TGTGCCAGCAGCCAGCGGGGGTGGGCCCAGCATTTT
CDR3aa: CASSQRGWAQHF

v_gene: TRBV28
j_gene: TRBJ2-5
abundance: once
d_gene: TRBD1
CDR3nt: TGTGCCACTGACAGGGGGCTAGAGACCCAGTACTTC
CDR3aa: CATDRGLETQYF

v_gene: TRBV7-2
j_gene: TRBJ1-6
abundance: many
d_gene: NA
CDR3nt: TGTGCCAGCAGCTTAGGGGGCCTCAACCTCCACTTT
CDR3aa: CASSLGGLNLHF

v_gene: TRBV12-3/TRBV12-4
j_gene: TRBJ1-2
abundance: NA
d_gene: NA
CDR3nt: TGTGCCAGCAGTTTAAACTCGGAGGGTCTTGGCTACACCTTC
CDR3aa: CASSLNSEGLGYTF

v_gene: TRBV19
j_gene: TRBJ2-7
abundance: NA
d_gene: TRBD1
CDR3nt: TGTGCCAGTACCCGGGACAGGGGGTCTGAGCAGTACTTC
CDR3aa: CASTRDRGSEQYF

v_gene: TRBV27
j_gene: TRBJ2-6
abundance: NA
d_gene: NA
CDR3nt: TGTGCCAGCAGTTTACAACCTCCGGGCTCTGGGGCCAACGTCCTGACTTTC
CDR3aa: CASSLQPPGSGANVLTF

v_gene: TRBV12-3/TRBV12-4
j_gene: TRBJ2-5
abundance: many
d_gene: NA
CDR3nt: TGTGCCAGTAGCTACATCCAAGAGACCCAGTACTTC
CDR3aa: CASSYIQETQYF

v_gene: TRBV29-1
j_gene: TRBJ2-2
abundance: many
d_gene: TRBD2
CDR3nt: TGCAGCGTCGGTACTAGCGGGTTGGCCGGGGAGCTGTTTTTT
CDR3aa: CSVGTSGLAGELFF

v_gene: TRBV6-1
j_gene: TRBJ1-3
abundance: many
d_gene: NA
CDR3nt: TGTGCCAGCAGGGTTTCTATCTCTGGAAACACCATATATTTT
CDR3aa: CASRVSISGNTIYF

v_gene: TRBV7-3
j_gene: TRBJ1-2
abundance: many
d_gene: TRBD1
CDR3nt: TGTGCCAGCAGCCAACAGGGGGCTGAGGGAGGTGGCTACACCTTC
CDR3aa: CASSQQGAEGGGYTF

v_gene: TRBV6-1
j_gene: TRBJ2-7
abundance: NA
d_gene: NA
CDR3nt: TGTGCCAGCAGTGAAGTGCCTTACGAGCAGTACTTC
CDR3aa: CASSEVPYEQYF

v_gene: TRBV7-9
j_gene: TRBJ2-7
abundance: many
d_gene: NA
CDR3nt: TGTGCCAGCAGCTTAGCGTCGCCAGGCACCTACGAGCAGTACTTC
CDR3aa: CASSLASPGTYEQYF

v_gene: TRBV28
j_gene: TRBJ1-6
abundance: once
d_gene: TRBD1
CDR3nt: TGTGCCAGCAGCCCAGGGACAGGGGGCAATAATTCACCCCTCCACTTT
CDR3aa: CASSPGTGGNNSPLHF

v_gene: TRBV6-2/TRBV6-3
j_gene: TRBJ2-2
abundance: few
d_gene: TRBD2
CDR3nt: TGTGCCAGCAGTTACAGTCTAGCGGGTGCTAACACCGGGGAGCTGTTTTTT
CDR3aa: CASSYSLAGANTGELFF

v_gene: TRBV6-2/TRBV6-3
j_gene: TRBJ1-6
abundance: many
d_gene: NA
CDR3nt: TGTGCCAGCACCAACGGAAGGGACTCAGGGCGATATAATTCACCCCTCCACTTT
CDR3aa: CASTNGRDSGRYNSPLHF

v_gene: TRBV19
j_gene: TRBJ2-2
abundance: NA
d_gene: NA
CDR3nt: TGTGCCAGTAGTATAGGGACCTCCGGGGAGCTGTTTTTT
CDR3aa: CASSIGTSGELFF

v_gene: TRBV27
j_gene: TRBJ1-2
abundance: many
d_gene: NA
CDR3nt: TGTGCCAGCAGTTTAGGTCAGGGAGGTATCTATGGCTACACCTTC
CDR3aa: CASSLGQGGIYGYTF

v_gene: TRBV7-9
j_gene: TRBJ2-7
abundance: NA
d_gene: NA
CDR3nt: TGTGCCAGCAGCTTTATTGTGAACTATCAGTACTTC
CDR3aa: CASSFIVNYQYF

v_gene: TRBV28
j_gene: TRBJ2-7
abundance: many
d_gene: TRBD1
CDR3nt: TGTGCCAGCAGAAGAGGACAGGGTTTTTGGGAGCAGTACTTC
CDR3aa: CASRRGQGFWEQYF

v_gene: TRBV27
j_gene: TRBJ2-6
abundance: NA
d_gene: NA
CDR3nt: TGTGCCACCCTCCCCCGGCTTGCTGGGGCCAACGTCCTGACTTTC
CDR3aa: CATLPRLAGANVLTF

v_gene: TRBV27
j_gene: TRBJ2-7
abundance: many
d_gene: TRBD2
CDR3nt: TGTGCCAGCAGTTTAAGGCGGGAGAAATACGAGCAGTACTTC
CDR3aa: CASSLRREKYEQYF

v_gene: TRBV19
j_gene: TRBJ1-5
abundance: many
d_gene: NA
CDR3nt: TGTGCCAGTAGTATAGGGCAGACCCTCGGGCCCCAGCATTTT
CDR3aa: CASSIGQTLGPQHF

v_gene: TRBV29-1
j_gene: TRBJ1-5
abundance: once
d_gene: NA
CDR3nt: TGCAGCGTTGGAGGCCAGGGGAATCAGCCCCAGCATTTT
CDR3aa: CSVGGQGNQPQHF

v_gene: TRBV7-2
j_gene: TRBJ2-5
abundance: NA
d_gene: TRBD1
CDR3nt: TGTGCCAGCAGCTTAGTGGGGGACAGGGCGGGCGAGACCCAGTACTTC
CDR3aa: CASSLVGDRAGETQYF

v_gene: TRBV4-3
j_gene: TRBJ2-7
abundance: NA
d_gene: NA
CDR3nt: TGCGCCAGCAGCCAAGCACCCTCAGGGGGGCGGGAGCAGTACTTC
CDR3aa: CASSQAPSGGREQYF

v_gene: TRBV12-3/TRBV12-4
j_gene: TRBJ1-1
abundance: many
d_gene: NA
CDR3nt: TGTGCCAGCAGTTTACCAGGATCCATGAACACTGAAGCTTTCTTT
CDR3aa: CASSLPGSMNTEAFF

v_gene: TRBV7-2
j_gene: TRBJ2-7
abundance: many
d_gene: NA
CDR3nt: TGTGCCAGCAGCTTAGGGGTTAGCCGCCGCACCACGGGGCAGTACTTC
CDR3aa: CASSLGVSRRTTGQYF

v_gene: TRBV7-6
j_gene: TRBJ2-2
abundance: many
d_gene: TRBD1
CDR3nt: TGTGCCAGCAGCTTACCCACAGCCGGGACAGGGGCCACCGGGGAGCTGTTTTTT
CDR3aa: CASSLPTAGTGATGELFF

v_gene: TRBV28
j_gene: TRBJ1-5
abundance: many
d_gene: NA
CDR3nt: TGTGCCAGCAACAACAAGGTCAATCAGCCCCAGCATTTT
CDR3aa: CASNNKVNQPQHF

v_gene: TRBV2
j_gene: TRBJ2-4
abundance: once
d_gene: NA
CDR3nt: TGTGCCAGCAGATATGGGCTAGCCAAAAACATTCAGTACTTC
CDR3aa: CASRYGLAKNIQYF

v_gene: TRBV10-3
j_gene: TRBJ1-6
abundance: NA
d_gene: TRBD1
CDR3nt: TGTGCCATCAGTGAGACCGACAGGGCAAAACCCCTCCACTTT
CDR3aa: CAISETDRAKPLHF

v_gene: TRBV27
j_gene: TRBJ2-7
abundance: many
d_gene: NA
CDR3nt: TGTGCCAGCAGTTTTCGGAGGGGTGGCAACGAGCAGTACTTC
CDR3aa: CASSFRRGGNEQYF

v_gene: TRBV6-2/TRBV6-3
j_gene: TRBJ2-7
abundance: few
d_gene: TRBD2
CDR3nt: TGTGCCAGCAGTGGACTAGCGTCCCGTTACGAGCAGTACTTC
CDR3aa: CASSGLASRYEQYF

v_gene: TRBV28
j_gene: TRBJ2-7
abundance: NA
d_gene: NA
CDR3nt: TGTGCCAGCAGTCCCCAGATAGCGGCCTCCTACGAGCAGTACTTC
CDR3aa: CASSPQIAASYEQYF

v_gene: TRBV6-5
j_gene: TRBJ1-1
abundance: many
d_gene: NA
CDR3nt: TGTGCCAGCAGTTACTCGGACAGTAACACTGAAGCTTTCTTT
CDR3aa: CASSYSDSNTEAFF

v_gene: TRBV14
j_gene: TRBJ2-3
abundance: NA
d_gene: NA
CDR3nt: TGTGCCAGCAGCCAGCATTGGGGTAGCGAGGGTACGCAGTATTTT
CDR3aa: CASSQHWGSEGTQYF

v_gene: TRBV29-1
j_gene: TRBJ2-7
abundance: NA
d_gene: TRBD2
CDR3nt: TGCAGCGTTTTGACTAGCGGCTTCTACGAGCAGTACTTC
CDR3aa: CSVLTSGFYEQYF

v_gene: TRBV7-8
j_gene: TRBJ2-5
abundance: many
d_gene: NA
CDR3nt: TGTGCCAGCAGCTTCAGGGAGGATGGAGAGACCCAGTACTTC
CDR3aa: CASSFREDGETQYF